One and the same sample provided the 24 T cell receptor beta chains below, sequenced in a study of shared clonotypes between healthy human individuals. Libraries were prepared by immunoSEQ multiplex PCR; TCRdb keeps only in-frame clonotypes and omits some of them. The data contain under 550,000 clones, 95% to 97% of them singletons. Material: naive CD4+ T cells sorted from blood. Stated subset: CD45RA+ positively selected. The receptors come from a woman in her thirties in good health.

This chain connects TRBV6-5 to TRBJ1-5; D unresolved. Germline V CDR1 and CDR2: MNHEY, SVGAGI. CDR3 length equals 15 residues. Deletions cut 0 bases from V and 0 bases from J, with 6 bases between. CDR3 protein: CASSYSPYSNQPQHF. Written as DNA, the CDR3 is TGTGCCAGCAGTTACTCGCCCTATAGCAATCAGCCCCAGCATTTT.

This sequence joins TRBV7-9 and TRBJ2-5; perhaps TRBD2 as D (5 bases). The CDR3 is 16 amino acids. V lost 10 bases to trimming and J lost 2 bases, with 23 bases between them. Germline V gene data show CDR1 as SEHNR and CDR2 as FQNEAQ (reference sequence). The CDR3 sequence is CATEGPGPLAQETQYF. The DNA of the CDR3 is TGTGCCACTGAGGGCCCTGGCCCCTTGGCGCAAGAGACCCAGTACTTC.

The rearrangement joins TRBV6-1 to TRBJ2-7; perhaps TRBD1 as D (6 bases). V dropped 3 bases and J dropped 6 bases, with 18 bases sitting between them. CDR1 is MNHNS and CDR2 is SASEGT in the germline V gene. This CDR3 contains 15 residues. CDR3 residues: CASSDQPGQLGEQYF. CDR3 nucleotide sequence: TGTGCCAGCAGTGATCAACCCGGACAGCTCGGCGAGCAGTACTTC.

This clone was seen just once. V usage is TRBV5-5 and J usage is TRBJ2-1; a possible D gene is TRBD2 (5 bases). The CDR3 has 15 residues. Deletions cut 4 bases from V and 0 bases from J, with 11 bases between. Germline values: CDR1 SGHKS, CDR2 YYEKEE (reference sequence). The CDR3 loop reads CASSDSRGSYNEQFF. In DNA, the CDR3 is TGTGCCAGCAGCGATAGCCGGGGCTCCTACAATGAGCAGTTCTTC. The full variable domain, rest sourced from reference TRBV5-5 and TRBJ2-1, is DAGVTQSPTHLIKTRGQQVTLRCSPISGHKSVSWYQQVLGQGPQFIFQYYEKEERGRGNFPDRFSARQFPNYSSELNVNALLLGDSALYLCASSDSRGSYNEQFFGPGTRLTVL.

J is TRBJ2-7 and V is TRBV4-2, with D possibly being TRBD1 or TRBD2 (7 bases each). The CDR3 consists of 16 residues. Germline assignment: CDR1 LGHNA and CDR2 YNFKEQ. V shed 0 bases and J shed 5 bases, with 17 bases lying between them. The CDR3 DNA follows: TGTGCCAGCAGCCAAGATTCAGGGGGGGCAAGGAACGAGCAGTACTTC. This translates into CASSQDSGGARNEQYF.

The rearrangement joins TRBV27 to TRBJ1-1, with no clear D. The V gene lost 6 bases and the J gene lost 1 base, with 18 bases spanning the gap. In germline, CDR1 is MNHEY, CDR2 SMNVEV (reference sequence). The CDR3 loop spans 16 amino acids. CDR3 DNA: TGTGCCAGCAGCCCAAGCAGAGGACCAGGGAACACTGAAGCTTTCTTT. It specifies CASSPSRGPGNTEAFF.

The chain is built from TRBV9 and TRBJ1-1; TRBD1 might be the D (6 bases). The V and J ends lost 0 bases and 7 bases respectively, with 13 bases between them. Germline V gene data show CDR1 as SGDLS and CDR2 as YYNGEE. CDR3 size: 14 residues. The CDR3 region is CASSVEAQGSEAFF. For the CDR3, the DNA is TGTGCCAGCAGCGTAGAGGCGCAGGGGAGTGAAGCTTTCTTT.

The genes are TRBV28 and TRBJ2-1; 7 bases are shared with TRBD2. The ends lost 5 bases at V and 0 bases at J; junction bases unmatched: 4. This CDR3 spans 15 amino acids. The V gene's germline CDR1 is MDHEN and CDR2 SYDVKM. In nucleotides, the CDR3 is TGTGCCAGCAGTGGGACTATTCCCTCCTACAATGAGCAGTTCTTC. Translated, it gives CASSGTIPSYNEQFF.

The V and J genes are TRBV6-1 and TRBJ2-6, with D hard to call. V lost 6 bases, J lost 3 bases, and 9 bases lay in between. The germline V gene has CDR1 MNHNS and CDR2 SASEGT. The CDR3 consists of 14 residues. The CDR3 DNA is TGTGCCAGCAGCGCGTGGAATGGGGCCAACGTCCTGACTTTC. It yields the protein CASSAWNGANVLTF.

The chain combines TRBV4-2 with TRBJ2-7; D is possibly TRBD1 (5 bases). CDR1 and CDR2 (germline): LGHNA, YNFKEQ. V was pared by 0 bases and J by 1 base, with 19 bases between. The CDR3 loop spans 18 amino acids. The CDR3 DNA follows: TGTGCCAGCAGCCAAGAGCGATCTGGGGCCACGACGTCCTACGAGCAGTACTTC. It codes for CASSQERSGATTSYEQYF.

The chain carries TRBV11-2 and TRBJ2-7, with 8 bases that match TRBD1. Germline values: CDR1 SGHAT, CDR2 FQNNGV. The CDR3 length is 15 residues. After removal of 5 bases from V and 1 base from J, the junction contained 7 bases not matched to a gene. The CDR3 DNA sequence: TGTGCCAGCAGCGACAGGGGCCTCGTATCCTACGAGCAGTACTTC. Amino acids: CASSDRGLVSYEQYF.

The V gene is TRBV4-1, the J gene TRBJ2-3; unclear D gene. The germline V gene has CDR1 MGHRA and CDR2 YSYEKL. This CDR3 is built from 16 residues. Trimming stripped 4 bases from V and 1 base from J, with 15 bases between. The CDR3 DNA reads as TGCGCCAGCAGCCGCCTGGGCGAACGCCGCACAGATACGCAGTATTTT. Protein sequence: CASSRLGERRTDTQYF.

This clone was seen only once. This rearrangement joins TRBV19 to TRBJ2-1; TRBD2 matches at 8 bases. The CDR3 has 18 amino acids. CDR1 LNHDA and CDR2 SQIVND come from the germline V gene (reference sequence). Trimming cost V 7 bases and J 2 bases; bases outside gene matches: 16. The DNA for the CDR3 is TGTGCCAGTACTTCAAGGGTCGGTAGCGGGAAAACCTACAATGAGCAGTTCTTC. It is translated as CASTSRVGSGKTYNEQFF.

This sequence joins TRBV18 and TRBJ1-1, with TRBD1 matching over 7 bases. V was clipped by 2 bases and J by 1 base; unmatched bases: 4. The germline CDR1 and CDR2 sequences are KGHSH and LQKENI. The CDR3 is 15 residues long. Here the CDR3 DNA reads TGTGCCAGCTCACCAGACAGGGTACGGAACACTGAAGCTTTCTTT. This translates into CASSPDRVRNTEAFF.

The chain couples TRBV5-1 to TRBJ2-4, with D perhaps matching TRBD1 or TRBD2 (5 bases each). Trimming pared 0 bases from V and 1 base from J, leaving 14 bases between. Germline loops: CDR1 SGHRS, CDR2 YFSETQ. This CDR3 region has 17 residues. CDR3 residues: CASSLGAGAMAKNIQYF. DNA for the CDR3: TGCGCCAGCAGCTTGGGTGCCGGGGCTATGGCCAAAAACATTCAGTACTTC. The full variable domain, its missing parts supplied by reference TRBV5-1 and TRBJ2-4, is KAGVTQTPRYLIKTRGQQVTLSCSPISGHRSVSWYQQTPGQGLQFLFEYFSETQRNKGNFPGRFSGRQFSNSRSEMNVSTLELGDSALYLCASSLGAGAMAKNIQYFGAGTRLSVL.

The chain joins TRBV5-1 to TRBJ1-3; no clear D gene. Germline V gene data show CDR1 as SGHRS and CDR2 as YFSETQ. The V gene lost 4 bases and the J gene lost 2 bases, with 10 bases spanning the gap. This CDR3 has 14 amino acids. This CDR3 is CASSPGVAGNTIYF. In DNA, the CDR3 is TGCGCCAGCAGCCCCGGTGTAGCTGGAAACACCATATATTTT.

This clone has just one count. V is TRBV9 and J is TRBJ2-2; unclear D gene. Germline CDR1 and CDR2: SGDLS and YYNGEE. The CDR3 contains 16 residues. V lost 3 bases and J lost 2, with 14 bases in between. Here the CDR3 DNA reads TGTGCCAGCAGCGCTCTTCGTCGCGCCAACACCGGGGAGCTGTTTTTT. It translates to CASSALRRANTGELFF.

Here the CDR3 reads CASSNSGRRYEQYF. CDR3 in DNA: TGTGCCAGCAGTAATAGCGGGAGAAGGTACGAGCAGTACTTC. The J gene is TRBJ2-7, the V gene TRBV7-2, with 9 bases lining up with TRBD2. Germline CDR1 is SGHTA and CDR2 is FQGNSA. The CDR3 runs 14 residues. With V trimmed by 6 bases and J by 4 bases, 7 bases remained unmatched.

V and J are TRBV10-2 and TRBJ2-7, with 7 bases lining up with TRBD1. Germline CDR1 reads WSHSY; CDR2 reads SAAADI. The CDR3 sequence is 14 residues long. The V segment lost 6 bases and the J segment 1 base; nucleotides outside the gene matches: 6. The CDR3 here is CASSTGVWSYEQYF. For the CDR3, the DNA is TGCGCCAGCAGCACAGGGGTTTGGTCCTACGAGCAGTACTTC.

The chain combines TRBV19 with TRBJ1-5, with TRBD1 matching over 9 bases. V was clipped by 4 bases and J by 0 bases; unmatched bases: 4. The CDR3 sequence is 16 residues long. Germline values: CDR1 LNHDA, CDR2 SQIVND (reference sequence). Here the CDR3 reads CASSRQGEYSNQPQHF. CDR3 sequence (DNA): TGTGCCAGTAGTAGACAGGGGGAGTATAGCAATCAGCCCCAGCATTTT.

This chain links TRBV15 with TRBJ2-6; D is uncertain. Germline lookup yields CDR1 LNHNV and CDR2 YYDKDF (reference sequence). Deletions cut 5 bases from V and 0 bases from J, with 11 bases between. This CDR3 region has 16 residues. CDR3 sequence (DNA): TGTGCCACCAGCCCCCCCGGAGACTCTGGGGCCAACGTCCTGACTTTC. Protein: CATSPPGDSGANVLTF.

This chain joins TRBV7-2 and TRBJ2-5; TRBD2 is a possible D gene (6 bases). The germline V gene encodes CDR1 SGHTA and CDR2 FQGNSA. With 5 bases removed from V and 3 bases from J, the gap between germline ends came to 28 bases. This CDR3 is 19 amino acids long. CDR3 loop: CASSPPALSLAQQEETQYF. CDR3 nucleotides: TGTGCCAGCAGCCCCCCGGCTTTGAGTCTAGCGCAGCAGGAAGAGACCCAGTACTTC.

This clone was observed a handful of times. The rearrangement joins TRBV19 to TRBJ1-5; 10 positions agree with TRBD1. V lost 5 bases to trimming and J lost 4 bases; unmatched junction nucleotides: 5. Germline assignment: CDR1 LNHDA and CDR2 SQIVND (reference sequence). CDR3 length equals 15 residues. CDR3 in amino acids: CASSVDRGLNQPQHF. The DNA of the CDR3 is TGTGCCAGTAGTGTCGACAGGGGGCTTAATCAGCCCCAGCATTTT.

This chain connects TRBV18 to TRBJ2-3; D call uncertain. Trimming pared 6 bases from V and 6 bases from J, leaving 10 bases between. The CDR3 loop spans 12 amino acids. CDR1 is KGHSH and CDR2 is LQKENI in the germline V gene. In DNA, the CDR3 is TGTGCCAGCTCGCTAGGCATGGATACGCAGTATTTT. Protein product: CASSLGMDTQYF.